The clone carrying this T cell receptor beta chain occurred a few times. The antigen is not known. The data derive from a study of T-cell reconstitution after alpha-beta-depleted transplantation in children. Unique molecular identifiers were incorporated when the TCRbeta library was constructed. TCRdb ran MiXCR on the PCR reads and lists one entry per CDR3 protein. The data contain around 110,000 distinct CDR3 sequences, under 13% of them singletons. General observations from the study: Fresh T-cell production supplied most of the T-cell counts and diversity seen one year after transplant.

The material sequenced was PBMCs, taken before TCRalphabeta/CD19-depleted stem cell transplant. The TCR was taken from a boy aged 2 to 9 with acute lymphoblastic leukemia, due to receive a stem cell transplant.

The CDR3 is CASSPLTSGTYEQFF. CDR3 DNA: TGTGCCAGCTCACCCCTGACTAGCGGGACCTATGAGCAGTTCTTC. This rearrangement joins TRBV18 to TRBJ2-1; 11 bases are shared with TRBD2. Germline V lookup: CDR1 KGHSH, CDR2 LQKENI. This CDR3 contains 15 residues. V was clipped by 3 bases and J by 8 bases; unmatched bases: 6.